A selection of T cell receptor beta chains follows, all from one sample in a study of control samples from healthy donors and cancer patients. Assay used: immunoSEQ multiplex PCR; TCRdb lists only in-frame clones, some missing. The data contain around 13,000 clones, approximately 77% of them seen just once; the ten biggest clones take up more than 7%. Material: formalin-fixed, paraffin-embedded tissue. The origin of the receptors is a male donor with melanoma. Both conserved end residues are part of each CDR3. The order of the fields is CDR3 protein, CDR3 DNA, V gene, J gene, clone size, D gene. A D gene is named only where the DNA matches it firmly. Size values are once, few and many counts, or a class for expanded clones, and some rows have none.

cdr3_aa: CAWRLAASYEQYF
cdr3_nt: TGTGCCTGGAGACTAGCGGCCTCCTACGAGCAGTACTTC
v_call: TRBV30
j_call: TRBJ2-7
clone_size: .
d_call: TRBD2

cdr3_aa: CASSSRKSPANSPLHF
cdr3_nt: TGTGCCAGCAGCTCCCGTAAATCCCCGGCGAATTCACCCCTCCACTTT
v_call: TRBV13
j_call: TRBJ1-6
clone_size: .
d_call: .

cdr3_aa: CASSLRDRGTNYGYTF
cdr3_nt: TGTGCCAGCAGCCTTCGGGACAGGGGAACTAACTATGGCTACACCTTC
v_call: TRBV7-2
j_call: TRBJ1-2
clone_size: .
d_call: TRBD1

cdr3_aa: CASSSQNQNTEAFF
cdr3_nt: TGTGCCAGCAGCTCCCAAAACCAGAACACTGAAGCTTTCTTT
v_call: TRBV7-2
j_call: TRBJ1-1
clone_size: once
d_call: .

cdr3_aa: CASSLQRGGPTDTQYF
cdr3_nt: TGTGCCAGCAGCTTACAGCGGGGGGGCCCGACAGATACGCAGTATTTT
v_call: TRBV7-2
j_call: TRBJ2-3
clone_size: .
d_call: TRBD2

cdr3_aa: CASSDPGVYGYTF
cdr3_nt: TGTGCCAGCAGCGATCCAGGGGTTTATGGCTACACCTTC
v_call: TRBV7-2
j_call: TRBJ1-2
clone_size: .
d_call: .

cdr3_aa: CASSNPPYEQYF
cdr3_nt: TGTGCCAGCAGCAACCCGCCCTACGAGCAGTACTTC
v_call: TRBV6-2/TRBV6-3
j_call: TRBJ2-7
clone_size: .
d_call: .

cdr3_aa: CASALGLAGDTQYF
cdr3_nt: TGTGCTAGTGCCCTGGGGCTAGCAGGAGATACGCAGTATTTT
v_call: TRBV12-5
j_call: TRBJ2-3
clone_size: .
d_call: .

cdr3_aa: CASSPADSNLAYEQYF
cdr3_nt: TGCGCCAGCAGCCCGGCGGACAGCAACCTAGCCTACGAGCAGTACTTC
v_call: TRBV4-1
j_call: TRBJ2-7
clone_size: .
d_call: .

cdr3_aa: CASSQDLHGYGYTF
cdr3_nt: TGTGCCAGCAGCCAAGATTTACACGGGTATGGCTACACCTTC
v_call: TRBV14
j_call: TRBJ1-2
clone_size: .
d_call: .

cdr3_aa: CASRNGPEAIHEQYF
cdr3_nt: TGTGCCAGCAGGAACGGCCCGGAGGCGATCCACGAGCAGTACTTC
v_call: TRBV2
j_call: TRBJ2-7
clone_size: once
d_call: .

cdr3_aa: CASSHRSPGLSYEQYF
cdr3_nt: TGTGCCAGCAGCCATCGTTCGCCTGGGCTCTCTTACGAGCAGTACTTC
v_call: TRBV14
j_call: TRBJ2-7
clone_size: .
d_call: .

cdr3_aa: CASSPRSGGTQETQYF
cdr3_nt: TGTGCCAGCAGCCCCCGTAGCGGGGGGACCCAAGAGACCCAGTACTTC
v_call: TRBV7-2
j_call: TRBJ2-5
clone_size: .
d_call: TRBD2

cdr3_aa: CASSANRGDTQYF
cdr3_nt: TGCGCCAGCAGCGCCAACAGGGGGGATACGCAGTATTTT
v_call: TRBV5-1
j_call: TRBJ2-3
clone_size: .
d_call: TRBD1

cdr3_aa: CASSYEGRGSQPQHF
cdr3_nt: TGTGCCAGCAGTTACGAGGGCAGGGGCAGTCAGCCCCAGCATTTT
v_call: TRBV6-6
j_call: TRBJ1-5
clone_size: .
d_call: .

cdr3_aa: CASSFGAAGTEAFF
cdr3_nt: TGTGCCAGCAGCTTTGGGGCCGCGGGCACTGAAGCTTTCTTT
v_call: TRBV11-2
j_call: TRBJ1-1
clone_size: once
d_call: .

cdr3_aa: CASSFWTVTGELFF
cdr3_nt: TGTGCCAGCAGCTTTTGGACCGTCACCGGGGAGCTGTTTTTT
v_call: TRBV5-5
j_call: TRBJ2-2
clone_size: few
d_call: .

cdr3_aa: CASSLQRGGHETQYF
cdr3_nt: TGCGCCAGCAGCTTGCAGCGGGGGGGGCATGAGACCCAGTACTTC
v_call: TRBV5-1
j_call: TRBJ2-5
clone_size: few
d_call: TRBD2

cdr3_aa: CASSQGPGAPYNEQFF
cdr3_nt: TGTGCCAGCAGCCAAGGGCCAGGAGCCCCCTACAATGAGCAGTTCTTC
v_call: TRBV14
j_call: TRBJ2-1
clone_size: .
d_call: .

cdr3_aa: CATLTSQAGYTF
cdr3_nt: TGTGCCACCCTAACCTCACAGGCCGGCTACACCTTC
v_call: TRBV10-3
j_call: TRBJ1-2
clone_size: .
d_call: .

cdr3_aa: CATRGGGTGQPQHF
cdr3_nt: TGTGCCACCCGAGGGGGGGGCACGGGACAGCCCCAGCATTTT
v_call: TRBV6-5
j_call: TRBJ1-5
clone_size: .
d_call: .

cdr3_aa: CASSQALEWETQYF
cdr3_nt: TGTGCCAGCAGCCAAGCGCTCGAATGGGAGACCCAGTACTTC
v_call: TRBV3-1/TRBV3-2
j_call: TRBJ2-5
clone_size: .
d_call: .

cdr3_aa: CASSQEMGQGGYEQFF
cdr3_nt: TGCGCCAGCAGCCAAGAAATGGGACAGGGCGGCTATGAGCAGTTCTTC
v_call: TRBV4-3
j_call: TRBJ2-1
clone_size: .
d_call: TRBD1

cdr3_aa: CASSFSLLGSNQPQHF
cdr3_nt: TGTGCCAGCAGTTTCTCCTTACTGGGTAGCAATCAGCCCCAGCATTTT
v_call: TRBV28
j_call: TRBJ1-5
clone_size: few
d_call: .

cdr3_aa: CASSPRGLDPDTQYF
cdr3_nt: TGTGCCAGCAGCCCAAGGGGACTAGACCCAGATACGCAGTATTTT
v_call: TRBV7-2
j_call: TRBJ2-3
clone_size: .
d_call: TRBD2

cdr3_aa: CASSFRALTDTEEAFF
cdr3_nt: TGTGCCAGCAGCTTCCGGGCTCTCACCGACACTGAGGAAGCCTTCTTT
v_call: TRBV5-6
j_call: TRBJ1-1
clone_size: .
d_call: .

cdr3_aa: CASSIRGGSGANVLTF
cdr3_nt: TGTGCCAGTAGTATTCGGGGGGGCTCTGGGGCCAACGTCCTGACTTTC
v_call: TRBV19
j_call: TRBJ2-6
clone_size: .
d_call: TRBD2

cdr3_aa: CASSQNHVPEGGYTF
cdr3_nt: TGCGCCAGCAGCCAAAACCATGTTCCGGAGGGGGGCTACACCTTC
v_call: TRBV4-3
j_call: TRBJ1-2
clone_size: .
d_call: .

cdr3_aa: CASSLTTGFTNTEAFF
cdr3_nt: TGTGCCAGCAGCTTGACTACAGGGTTCACGAACACTGAAGCTTTCTTT
v_call: TRBV11-1
j_call: TRBJ1-1
clone_size: .
d_call: .

cdr3_aa: CSASYSPGASYGYTF
cdr3_nt: TGCAGTGCTAGTTACTCTCCGGGGGCCTCCTATGGCTACACCTTC
v_call: TRBV20-1
j_call: TRBJ1-2
clone_size: .
d_call: .

cdr3_aa: CASSPDALDYGYTF
cdr3_nt: TGTGCCAGCAGCCCGGACGCCCTCGACTATGGCTACACCTTC
v_call: TRBV7-2
j_call: TRBJ1-2
clone_size: .
d_call: .

cdr3_aa: CASSVEGVGEQYF
cdr3_nt: TGTGCCAGCAGCGTAGAAGGGGTCGGCGAGCAGTACTTC
v_call: TRBV9
j_call: TRBJ2-7
clone_size: .
d_call: .

cdr3_aa: CASSLGGTGNTIYF
cdr3_nt: TGTGCCAGCAGTTTAGGGGGTACTGGAAACACCATATATTTT
v_call: TRBV28
j_call: TRBJ1-3
clone_size: large
d_call: .

cdr3_aa: CASRIGTANYGYTF
cdr3_nt: TGTGCCAGCAGGATCGGGACCGCTAACTATGGCTACACCTTC
v_call: TRBV6-5
j_call: TRBJ1-2
clone_size: .
d_call: .

cdr3_aa: CASSPFRGPINEQFF
cdr3_nt: TGTGCCAGCAGCCCTTTTAGGGGCCCGATTAATGAGCAGTTCTTC
v_call: TRBV11-2
j_call: TRBJ2-1
clone_size: .
d_call: .

cdr3_aa: CAISEIHRPYEQYF
cdr3_nt: TGTGCCATCAGTGAGATTCACCGTCCCTACGAGCAGTACTTC
v_call: TRBV10-3
j_call: TRBJ2-7
clone_size: .
d_call: .

cdr3_aa: CASSVMGADSPLHF
cdr3_nt: TGTGCCAGCAGCGTAATGGGGGCTGACTCACCCCTCCACTTT
v_call: TRBV9
j_call: TRBJ1-6
clone_size: .
d_call: .

cdr3_aa: CASSRALREKLFF
cdr3_nt: TGTGCCAGCAGCCGAGCCCTTAGGGAAAAACTGTTTTTT
v_call: TRBV28
j_call: TRBJ1-4
clone_size: .
d_call: .

cdr3_aa: CSARQGSTQYF
cdr3_nt: TGCAGTGCTCGACAGGGATCTACGCAGTATTTT
v_call: TRBV20-1
j_call: TRBJ2-3
clone_size: few
d_call: TRBD1

cdr3_aa: CASSLGGGPSYGYTF
cdr3_nt: TGTGCCAGCAGCTTAGGAGGCGGACCGTCCTATGGCTACACCTTC
v_call: TRBV7-2
j_call: TRBJ1-2
clone_size: .
d_call: .

cdr3_aa: CASSQDRGTNEKLFF
cdr3_nt: TGTGCCAGCAGCCAAGATCGGGGGACGAATGAAAAACTGTTTTTT
v_call: TRBV3-1/TRBV3-2
j_call: TRBJ1-4
clone_size: .
d_call: .

cdr3_aa: CASSPRPGTSGGYNEQFF
cdr3_nt: TGTGCCAGCAGCCCTCGCCCCGGGACTAGCGGGGGGTACAATGAGCAGTTCTTC
v_call: TRBV9
j_call: TRBJ2-1
clone_size: .
d_call: TRBD2

cdr3_aa: CASSLPRQIRGQPQHF
cdr3_nt: TGTGCCAGCAGCTTACCCCGACAGATAAGGGGGCAGCCCCAGCATTTT
v_call: TRBV11-3
j_call: TRBJ1-5
clone_size: .
d_call: .

cdr3_aa: CASSLGLVGATEAFF
cdr3_nt: TGTGCCAGCAGCCTGGGTCTAGTCGGCGCGACTGAAGCTTTCTTT
v_call: TRBV3-1/TRBV3-2
j_call: TRBJ1-1
clone_size: .
d_call: .

cdr3_aa: CASSYRGSDYGYTF
cdr3_nt: TGTGCCAGCAGTTACAGGGGGTCTGACTATGGCTACACCTTC
v_call: TRBV6-5
j_call: TRBJ1-2
clone_size: .
d_call: .

cdr3_aa: CASSQPPGAFYNSPLHF
cdr3_nt: TGCGCCAGCAGTCAACCCCCCGGGGCTTTCTATAATTCACCCCTCCACTTT
v_call: TRBV23-1
j_call: TRBJ1-6
clone_size: once
d_call: .

cdr3_aa: CASSPTGGWGDGYTF
cdr3_nt: TGTGCCAGCAGCCCGACCGGGGGCTGGGGAGACGGCTACACCTTC
v_call: TRBV7-2
j_call: TRBJ1-2
clone_size: .
d_call: .